These 30 T cell receptor beta chains originate from one sample sequenced in a study of response to subunit inactivated influenza vaccine. TCRdb independently ran MiXCR on the RT-PCR reads; one entry per CDR3 protein. The sample has about 500,000 distinct CDR3 sequences, approximately 17% seen once. This specimen consisted of CD4+ T cells sorted from PBMCs, obtained around 2 years after vaccination. The receptors shown here come from a man between 50 and 70 years old who received an inactivated influenza vaccine.

The rearrangement joins TRBV7-2 to TRBJ2-5; possibly TRBD2 for D (6 bases). This CDR3 comprises 16 residues. Germline CDR1 reads SGHTA; CDR2 reads FQGNSA. V was pared by 5 bases and J by 2 bases, with 18 bases between. In DNA, the CDR3 is TGTGCCAGCAGCAACCGAGGGACTCGAAATCAAGAGACCCAGTACTTC. This encodes CASSNRGTRNQETQYF.

The V call is TRBV30, the J call TRBJ2-2, with D possibly being TRBD1 (6 bases). Germline V gene lookup returns CDR1 GTSNPN and CDR2 SVGIG (reference sequence). The V gene lost 6 bases and the J gene lost 5 bases, with 22 bases spanning the gap. The CDR3 has 16 amino acids. CDR3 DNA sequence: TGTGCCTGTGGGAAGGGGGTTAGCTTGAGGACCGGGGAGCTGTTTTTT. Translating it yields CACGKGVSLRTGELFF. The entire variable domain, with the rest obtained from reference TRBV30 and TRBJ2-2, is as follows: SQTIHQWPATLVQPVGSPLSLECTVEGTSNPNLYWYRQAAGRGLQLLFYSVGIGQISSEVPQNLSASRPQDRQFILSSKKLLLSDSGFYLCACGKGVSLRTGELFFGEGSRLTVL.

In this sample, this clonotype turned up a few times. The V call is TRBV28, the J call TRBJ2-1; a weak D match, TRBD1 (6 bases). This CDR3 region has 13 residues. CDR1 and CDR2 (germline): MDHEN, SYDVKM. V dropped 3 bases and J dropped 7 bases, with 10 bases sitting between them. CDR3 sequence reads: CASSLTGENEQFF. CDR3 sequence (DNA): TGTGCCAGCAGTTTGACAGGAGAAAATGAGCAGTTCTTC.

The chain couples TRBV7-2 to TRBJ2-1, with D tentatively TRBD1 (5 bases). Germline CDR1 SGHTA, CDR2 FQGNSA. The CDR3 contains 13 residues. Trimming cost V 7 bases and J 9 bases, with 16 bases left between them. The CDR3 spells CASNQGVKAEQFF. In nucleotides, the CDR3 is TGTGCCAGCAACCAAGGGGTTAAGGCTGAGCAGTTCTTC.

This clonotype occurred once. This sequence joins TRBV6-2 or TRBV6-3 and TRBJ2-3; D not certain. V lost 3 bases, J lost 8 bases, and 18 bases lay in between. Germline V lookup: CDR1 MNHEY, CDR2 SVGEGT. This CDR3 has 15 amino acids. CDR3 in DNA: TGTGCCAGCAGTTATTCCGATAGACATCCCCGTACGCAGTATTTT. This translates into CASSYSDRHPRTQYF.

The gene calls are TRBV5-1 and TRBJ1-2; possibly TRBD1 for D (5 bases). The V end was cut by 5 bases, the J end by 5 bases, with 19 bases between. CDR1 is SGHRS and CDR2 is YFSETQ in the germline V gene. The CDR3 is 15 residues long. The CDR3 here is CASSVGGTLMYGYTF. The CDR3 coding sequence is TGCGCCAGCAGTGTCGGGGGGACTTTAATGTATGGCTACACCTTC.

CDR3 amino acids: CASSLFGNTIYF. The DNA for the CDR3 is TGTGCCAGCAGTTTATTTGGAAACACCATATATTTT. This chain links TRBV28 with TRBJ1-3; D gene uncertain. This CDR3 region has 12 residues. CDR1 and CDR2 (germline): MDHEN, SYDVKM. V shed 1 base and J shed 3 bases, with 1 base lying between them.

The V and J genes are TRBV20-1 and TRBJ2-3; D is unresolved. Trimming took 6 bases from V and 6 from J, leaving 10 bases between them. Germline V CDR1 and CDR2: DFQATT, SNEGSKA (reference sequence). The CDR3 has 11 amino acids. The CDR3 is CSAHTLDTQYF. The CDR3 region has the DNA TGCAGTGCCCATACACTTGATACGCAGTATTTT.

This clonotype was counted at least ten times. The junction shows a germline mismatch at one end, possibly a read error. The chain uses TRBV7-2 and TRBJ2-1; weak D call: TRBD1 (6 bases). CDR3 length equals 15 residues. Germline V lookup: CDR1 SGHTA, CDR2 FQGNSA. The chain's CDR3 is CASSLVRGPYNEQFF. The DNA for the CDR3 is TGTGCCAGCAGTTTAGTCAGGGGACCTTACAATGAGCAGTTCTTC.

The CDR3 region is CATSDRFHNEQFF. Written as DNA, the CDR3 is TGTGCCACCAGTGACCGCTTTCACAATGAGCAGTTCTTC. The rearrangement links TRBV24-1 to TRBJ2-1, with D unresolved. The V end was cut by 4 bases, the J end by 5 bases, with 8 bases between. The germline V gene encodes CDR1 KGHDR and CDR2 SFDVKD. The CDR3 sequence is 13 residues long.

This clonotype showed up just a few times. The CDR3 coding sequence is TGCGCCAGCAGCTTGGACAGGCCGGTGAACACTGAAGCTTTCTTT. Translation: CASSLDRPVNTEAFF. This rearrangement joins TRBV5-1 to TRBJ1-1; weak D call: TRBD1 (5 bases). The CDR3 runs 15 residues. Germline CDR1 and CDR2: SGHRS and YFSETQ. The V gene lost 0 bases and the J gene lost 0 bases, with 9 bases spanning the gap. Looking up the rest from reference TRBV5-1 and TRBJ1-1 gives the full variable domain: KAGVTQTPRYLIKTRGQQVTLSCSPISGHRSVSWYQQTPGQGLQFLFEYFSETQRNKGNFPGRFSGRQFSNSRSEMNVSTLELGDSALYLCASSLDRPVNTEAFFGQGTRLTVV.

The chain uses TRBV12-3 or TRBV12-4 and TRBJ2-3, with TRBD2 identical over 9 bases. This CDR3 is 14 amino acids long. Germline trimming cut 3 bases from V and 6 bases from J; bases unmatched to any gene: 4. In DNA, the CDR3 is TGTGCCAGCAGTTTCGGGACTAGCTTGGATACGCAGTATTTT. It codes for CASSFGTSLDTQYF.

The sample holds a few counts of this clonotype. The chain carries TRBV24-1 and TRBJ2-7; D not certain. Germline loops: CDR1 KGHDR, CDR2 SFDVKD. The ends were cut back, 8 bases at V and 2 bases at J, with 15 bases in the middle. CDR3 size: 14 residues. CDR3 in amino acids: CATKPGVSPYEQYF. The CDR3 DNA follows: TGTGCCACCAAGCCGGGCGTATCCCCCTACGAGCAGTACTTC.

The J gene is TRBJ1-1, the V gene TRBV29-1, with D maybe TRBD1 (5 bases). V lost 3 bases, J lost 4 bases, and 15 bases lay in between. Per the germline V gene, CDR1 is SQVTM and CDR2 is ANQGSEA. The CDR3 has 14 amino acids. CDR3 nucleotide sequence: TGCAGCGTTGAGCGGGGGGGTAGGGCCACTGAAGCTTTCTTT. Translation gives CSVERGGRATEAFF. Full variable domain (outside the CDR3, taken from reference TRBV29-1 and TRBJ1-1): SAVISQKPSRDICQRGTSLTIQCQVDSQVTMMFWYRQQPGQSLTLIATANQGSEATYESGFVIDKFPISRPNLTFSTLTVSNMSPEDSSIYLCSVERGGRATEAFFGQGTRLTVV.

This clonotype showed up many times. The chain is built from TRBV20-1 and TRBJ2-3; TRBD2 aligns across 8 bases. V gave up 3 bases and J gave up 2 bases; unmatched junction bases: 4. Germline V CDR1 and CDR2: DFQATT, SNEGSKA (reference sequence). The CDR3 is 14 amino acids. DNA for the CDR3: TGCAGTGCTAGGGTAGCGGGGAACACAGATACGCAGTATTTT. Translating it yields CSARVAGNTDTQYF.

The V and J genes are TRBV12-3 or TRBV12-4 and TRBJ2-3; possibly TRBD1 for D (5 bases). The CDR3 extends over 13 amino acids. The germline V and J ends were trimmed by 3 bases and 10 bases, with 14 bases remaining between them. The CDR3: CASSFRARVAQYF. DNA for the CDR3: TGTGCCAGCAGTTTCAGGGCGCGTGTGGCGCAGTATTTT.

The chain couples TRBV4-2 to TRBJ2-2, with unresolved D. Germline V lookup: CDR1 LGHNA, CDR2 YNFKEQ. The V gene lost 0 bases and the J gene lost 2 bases, with 7 bases spanning the gap. The CDR3 runs 15 residues. CDR3 sequence: CASSQESLNTGELFF. The CDR3, as DNA: TGTGCCAGCAGCCAAGAGTCTCTAAACACCGGGGAGCTGTTTTTT.

The V call is TRBV19, the J call TRBJ1-4; 8 bases align to TRBD1. The CDR3 consists of 15 residues. Germline values: CDR1 LNHDA, CDR2 SQIVND (reference sequence). V trimming: 5 bases; J trimming: 8 bases; junction bases outside the gene matches: 10. The CDR3 reads CASSSTGGRGEKLFF. DNA for the CDR3: TGTGCCAGTAGTTCCACAGGGGGAAGAGGAGAAAAACTGTTTTTT.

This chain joins TRBV12-3 or TRBV12-4 and TRBJ1-2; D unresolved. The CDR3 contains 14 residues. V lost 4 bases, J lost 0 bases, and 9 bases lay in between. In DNA, the CDR3 is TGTGCCAGCAGTTCAGCTAGAGCTAACTATGGCTACACCTTC. Its protein is CASSSARANYGYTF.

This clonotype was counted only a few times. J is TRBJ2-3 and V is TRBV20-1, with D perhaps TRBD1 (6 bases). V was pared by 4 bases and J by 5 bases, with 13 bases between. The germline gives CDR1 DFQATT, CDR2 SNEGSKA (reference sequence). This CDR3 region has 13 residues. The chain's CDR3 is CSANWKGGDTQYF. The CDR3 bases are TGCAGTGCTAACTGGAAAGGGGGAGATACGCAGTATTTT.

This clonotype was seen a handful of times. This chain links TRBV19 with TRBJ1-5; no definite D call. Trimming pared 4 bases from V and 7 bases from J, leaving 14 bases between. Germline V gene sequence: CDR1 LNHDA, CDR2 SQIVND (reference sequence). The CDR3 is 14 amino acids. The CDR3 loop is CASSTQSGGQPQHF. The CDR3 DNA reads as TGTGCCAGTAGTACACAGTCGGGCGGGCAGCCCCAGCATTTT.

This clonotype was observed a handful of times. The V and J genes are TRBV14 and TRBJ2-3, with D unresolved. The CDR3 is made up of 15 amino acids. Germline CDR1 is SGHDN and CDR2 is FVKESK. V lost 0 bases and J 0 bases, leaving 7 bases between the germline ends. The chain's CDR3 is CASSQESRSTDTQYF. CDR3 nucleotide sequence: TGTGCCAGCAGCCAAGAGTCGCGGAGCACAGATACGCAGTATTTT.

This clonotype was seen more than once but under ten times. V usage is TRBV23-1 and J usage is TRBJ2-5; 7 nucleotides align to TRBD1. TRBV23-1 is noted as an ORF with a role that remains uncertain. The V segment lost 3 bases and the J segment 2 bases; nucleotides outside the gene matches: 9. The length of the CDR3 is 16 residues. This chain's CDR3 is CASSHRSGGRQETQYF. The DNA for the CDR3 is TGCGCCAGCAGTCATCGTTCAGGGGGAAGGCAAGAGACCCAGTACTTC.

This sequence joins TRBV6-2 or TRBV6-3 and TRBJ2-1; D unclear. V lost 4 bases to trimming and J lost 7 bases, with 8 bases between them. The CDR3 totals 12 residues. Germline lookup yields CDR1 MNHEY and CDR2 SVGEGT. CDR3 sequence reads: CASSSQTNEQFF. The CDR3 DNA reads as TGTGCCAGCAGTTCCCAGACAAATGAGCAGTTCTTC.

The genes are TRBV9 and TRBJ2-1, with 13 bases identical to TRBD2. CDR3 length: 13 amino acids. Per germline, CDR1 SGDLS and CDR2 YYNGEE. Trimming took 4 bases from V and 9 from J; bases not matched to a gene: 1. CDR3 in DNA: TGTGCCAGCAGCACTAGCGGGAGGGCTGAGCAGTTCTTC. Translation: CASSTSGRAEQFF. The whole variable domain, remainder taken from reference TRBV9 and TRBJ2-1, is DSGVTQTPKHLITATGQRVTLRCSPRSGDLSVYWYQQSLDQGLQFLIQYYNGEERAKGNILERFSAQQFPDLHSELNLSSLELGDSALYFCASSTSGRAEQFFGPGTRLTVL.

This clonotype was recorded at least ten times. This rearrangement joins TRBV5-5 to TRBJ2-7, with TRBD2 identical over 11 bases. The CDR3 runs 15 residues. V lost 4 bases and J lost 2; bases outside the gene matches: 5. The germline V gene encodes CDR1 SGHKS and CDR2 YYEKEE (reference sequence). CDR3 region: CASSERLAGTYEQYF. CDR3 DNA: TGTGCCAGCAGCGAGAGACTAGCGGGAACCTACGAGCAGTACTTC.

This clonotype was detected many times. This rearrangement joins TRBV29-1 to TRBJ2-1, with D perhaps matching TRBD2 (6 bases). The CDR3 runs 14 residues. Deletions cut 3 bases from V and 3 bases from J, with 12 bases between. Germline loops: CDR1 SQVTM, CDR2 ANQGSEA. CDR3 nucleotides: TGCAGCGTTGACTTGTTTAGCGGCTACAATGAGCAGTTCTTC. The encoded protein is CSVDLFSGYNEQFF.

The chain carries TRBV28 and TRBJ2-7; D unresolved. The germline V gene encodes CDR1 MDHEN and CDR2 SYDVKM. This CDR3 spans 15 amino acids. V lost 7 bases, J lost 2 bases, and 18 bases lay in between. The CDR3 coding sequence is TGTGCCAGCACCTCCGGTGGTTGGAGAGCCTACGAGCAGTACTTC. Its protein product is CASTSGGWRAYEQYF.

This clonotype was counted between two and nine times. This chain uses TRBV4-2 with TRBJ1-2; D uncertain. V lost 1 base and J lost 6, with 12 bases in between. The length of the CDR3 is 14 residues. Germline CDR1 LGHNA, CDR2 YNFKEQ. CDR3 bases: TGTGCCAGCAGCCAAGGGAGGTCTATGGATGGCTACACCTTC. It codes for CASSQGRSMDGYTF.

The V gene is TRBV4-2, the J gene TRBJ2-3, with 7 bases aligning to TRBD2. This CDR3 contains 15 residues. Losses at the gene ends were 1 base for V and 1 base for J; bases not matched to a gene: 2. Germline-derived CDR1 and CDR2 are LGHNA and YNFKEQ. CDR3 nucleotide sequence: TGTGCCAGCAGCCAAGGACTAGCCCGCACAGATACGCAGTATTTT. Its translation is CASSQGLARTDTQYF.